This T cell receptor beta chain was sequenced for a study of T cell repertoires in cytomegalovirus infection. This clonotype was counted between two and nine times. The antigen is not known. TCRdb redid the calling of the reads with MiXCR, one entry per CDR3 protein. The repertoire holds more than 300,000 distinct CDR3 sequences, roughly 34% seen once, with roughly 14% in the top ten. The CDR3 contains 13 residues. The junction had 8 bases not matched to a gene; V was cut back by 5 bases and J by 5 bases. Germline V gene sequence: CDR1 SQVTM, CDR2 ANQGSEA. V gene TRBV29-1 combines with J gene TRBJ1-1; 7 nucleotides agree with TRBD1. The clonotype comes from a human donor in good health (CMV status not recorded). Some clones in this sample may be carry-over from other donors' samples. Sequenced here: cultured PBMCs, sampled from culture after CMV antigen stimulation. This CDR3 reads CSVKQGSRTEAFF. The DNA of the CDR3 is TGCAGCGTTAAACAGGGGAGTCGGACTGAAGCTTTCTTT.